The 11 T cell receptor beta chains presented below share a single source sample, sequenced in a study of T cell responses to AZD1222 COVID-19 vaccine. Assay used: immunoSEQ multiplex PCR; TCRdb lists only in-frame clones, some missing. Of about 86,000 clones in the sample, around 73% were seen once. Sequencing was performed on peripheral blood, taken on day 0 of AZD1222 vaccination. The receptors here all came from an adult in good health.

The rearrangement links TRBV24-1 to TRBJ2-1, with 12 positions matching TRBD2. The CDR3 has 18 amino acids. In germline, CDR1 is KGHDR, CDR2 SFDVKD. V lost 5 bases and J lost 1; bases outside the gene matches: 8. Here the CDR3 DNA reads TGTGCCACCAGTGTTGCTAGCGGGAGGGGAGTTTCCTACAATGAGCAGTTCTTC. Its protein is CATSVASGRGVSYNEQFF.

V gene TRBV19 combines with J gene TRBJ2-3; 9 nucleotides line up with TRBD1. This CDR3 spans 15 amino acids. Trimming removed 2 bases from V and 3 bases from J; junction bases left unmatched: 3. Germline V CDR1 and CDR2: LNHDA, SQIVND (reference sequence). The CDR3: CASSIWGTGTDTQYF. The CDR3 bases are TGTGCCAGTAGTATATGGGGGACAGGGACAGATACGCAGTATTTT.

The rearrangement links TRBV12-1 to TRBJ2-3; the table names TRBD1, a call not compared with the DNA. TRBV12-1 is designated a pseudogene. This CDR3 is 16 amino acids long. The DNA of the CDR3 is TGTGCCAGCAGCTTTGTCTCGGGACAGGGCACAGATACGCAGTATTTT. Protein sequence: CASSFVSGQGTDTQYF.

The J gene is TRBJ2-5, the V gene TRBV5-1, with TRBD2 matching over 11 bases. Germline V CDR1 and CDR2: SGHRS, YFSETQ. CDR3 length equals 15 residues. J gave up 3 bases and V 4 bases, and 5 bases lay outside the gene matches. Here the CDR3 reads CASSPTLAGEETQYF. In DNA, the CDR3 is TGCGCCAGCAGCCCTACACTAGCGGGGGAAGAGACCCAGTACTTC. Supplemented by reference TRBV5-1 and TRBJ2-5, the full variable domain reads KAGVTQTPRYLIKTRGQQVTLSCSPISGHRSVSWYQQTPGQGLQFLFEYFSETQRNKGNFPGRFSGRQFSNSRSEMNVSTLELGDSALYLCASSPTLAGEETQYFGPGTRLLVL.

The rearrangement joins TRBV9 to TRBJ2-7; D not certain. V was pared by 3 bases and J by 0 bases, with 10 bases between. Germline CDR1 and CDR2: SGDLS and YYNGEE. This CDR3 has 14 amino acids. The CDR3 protein is CASSASAGSYEQYF. As DNA, the CDR3 is TGTGCCAGCAGCGCCTCGGCAGGCTCCTACGAGCAGTACTTC.

This clone has just one count. The V gene is TRBV5-5, the J gene TRBJ2-1; 8 nucleotides line up with TRBD2. The CDR3 loop spans 16 amino acids. The germline CDR1 and CDR2 sequences are SGHKS and YYEKEE (reference sequence). The V segment lost 0 bases and the J segment 7 bases; nucleotides outside the gene matches: 9. CDR3 region: CASSLATGLVLNEQFF. The CDR3 bases are TGTGCCAGCAGCTTGGCTACGGGACTAGTGTTGAATGAGCAGTTCTTC.

The rearrangement uses TRBV28 and TRBJ1-2; D perhaps matches TRBD1 (5 bases). This CDR3 is 13 amino acids long. CDR1 is MDHEN, CDR2 SYDVKM, per germline. Trimming shortened V by 3 bases and J by 5 bases, and 10 bases separated the two germline ends. CDR3 protein: CASSLGQFYGYTF. For the CDR3, the DNA is TGTGCCAGCAGTTTGGGGCAGTTTTATGGCTACACCTTC.

This clone appeared once. The chain recombines TRBV6-5 with TRBJ1-2; D not resolved. The CDR3 extends over 14 amino acids. Between the trimmed V and J ends, which lost 6 bases and 0 bases, there was a span of 11 bases. Germline assignment: CDR1 MNHEY and CDR2 SVGAGI. The chain's CDR3 is CASSLTQTNYGYTF. In DNA, the CDR3 is TGTGCCAGCAGCCTTACCCAGACTAACTATGGCTACACCTTC.

The chain links TRBV28 to TRBJ1-3, with TRBD1 matching 7 bases. CDR3 length equals 14 residues. Germline-derived CDR1 and CDR2 are MDHEN and SYDVKM. With 6 bases clipped from V and 4 bases from J, the junction kept 6 bases outside the gene matches. The CDR3 is CASSHWDRGNTIYF. CDR3 coding DNA: TGTGCCAGCAGCCACTGGGACAGAGGAAACACCATATATTTT.

The chain joins TRBV5-1 to TRBJ2-3; D perhaps matches TRBD1 (6 bases). The CDR3 covers 14 residues. Trimming pared 4 bases from V and 0 bases from J, leaving 9 bases between. Germline assignment: CDR1 SGHRS and CDR2 YFSETQ. The CDR3 nucleotides are TGCGCCAGCAGCCAGGGGCCTAGCACAGATACGCAGTATTTT. This codes for CASSQGPSTDTQYF.

The chain couples TRBV28 to TRBJ1-5; 9 bases match TRBD1. J gave up 4 bases and V 3 bases, and 4 bases lay outside the gene matches. The CDR3 contains 15 residues. Germline V gene lookup returns CDR1 MDHEN and CDR2 SYDVKM. The CDR3 protein is CASSLSGTGNQPQHF. CDR3 in DNA: TGTGCCAGCAGTTTGTCCGGGACAGGGAATCAGCCCCAGCATTTT.